These 5 T cell receptor beta chains came from one sample sequenced in a study of vaccination and CD4 T cells after COVID-19. The treatment was: roughly 11-day PBMC culture with coronavirus spike peptide pools or control peptides (ViraFEST assay). Sequencing of the DNA from cultured CD4+ T cells was carried out with the Oncomine TCR Beta short-read assay. One entry per CDR3 protein results from TCRdb running MiXCR on the PCR reads. The sample consists of about 20,000 distinct CDR3 sequences, around 60% of them appearing once. No antigens are known for them. The sample consisted of CD4+ T cells from blood, cultured in vitro. These receptors were collected from a human donor who had recovered from COVID-19.

This clonotype was found a few times. This chain joins TRBV7-2 and TRBJ2-7, with 7 positions matching TRBD1. The germline CDR1 and CDR2 sequences are SGHTA and FQGNSA. The CDR3 loop spans 14 amino acids. Trimming removed 5 bases from V and 0 bases from J; junction bases left unmatched: 4. In DNA form, the CDR3 reads TGTGCCAGCAGCCCGACAGGGAACTCCTACGAGCAGTACTTC. Its translation: CASSPTGNSYEQYF.

The chain carries TRBV19 and TRBJ1-1; D call uncertain. CDR1 is LNHDA and CDR2 is SQIVND in the germline V gene (reference sequence). The CDR3 runs to 14 residues. Trimming left V 7 bases short and J 4 bases short, with 16 bases between. The CDR3 nucleotides are TGTGCCAGTATCAAGGCCTCTCACGGCACTGAAGCTTTCTTT. Protein sequence: CASIKASHGTEAFF.

V and J are TRBV5-4 and TRBJ1-2; D possibly corresponds to TRBD1 (6 bases). This CDR3 is 14 amino acids long. V was shortened by 5 bases and J by 2 bases, with 13 bases between the two germline ends. The V gene's germline CDR1 is SGHNT and CDR2 YYREEE (reference sequence). CDR3 in amino acids: CASRPNDRNYGYTF. The CDR3 coding sequence is TGTGCCAGCAGACCGAATGACAGGAACTATGGCTACACCTTC.

J is TRBJ1-5 and V is TRBV19, with 9 bases lining up with TRBD1. Trimming removed 8 bases from V and 7 bases from J; junction bases left unmatched: 6. CDR3 length: 13 residues. From germline, CDR1 is LNHDA and CDR2 SQIVND (reference sequence). The CDR3 protein is CASSGTGIQPQHF. The DNA for the CDR3 is TGTGCCAGTTCCGGGACAGGGATCCAGCCCCAGCATTTT.

This clonotype was seen a handful of times. The chain employs TRBV11-3 and TRBJ2-3, with 10 bases that match TRBD2. The V segment lost 5 bases and the J segment 6 bases; nucleotides outside the gene matches: 5. Per germline, CDR1 SGHNT and CDR2 YENEEA. The CDR3 has 14 residues. The DNA for the CDR3 is TGTGCCAGCAGCAAACCGGGACTAGCGGATACGCAGTATTTT. It yields the protein CASSKPGLADTQYF.